This T cell receptor (beta chain) was retrieved from a study of graft-versus-host responses after intestinal transplantation. Clones were sequenced by immunoSEQ multiplex PCR, and TCRdb holds only the in-frame ones, with some missing. This sample has about 90,000 clones, with roughly 90% found just once. As to this clone: Its antigen is as yet unknown.

V lost 0 bases, J lost 0 bases, and 12 bases lay in between. The CDR3 loop spans 16 amino acids. The germline CDR1 and CDR2 sequences are WNHNN and SYGVQD (reference sequence). General study points: Recipient bone marrow held GvH clones, some seen earlier in ileum or blood.

The material was unstimulated CD4+ T cells sorted from spleen or lymph node cells, obtained before intestinal transplant. J is TRBJ2-7 and V is TRBV10-1, with D perhaps matching TRBD2 (5 bases). The origin of this receptor is a human donor who received an intestinal transplant. This CDR3 reads CASSESGAQSSYEQYF. CDR3 DNA: TGCGCCAGCAGTGAGTCGGGAGCACAGAGCTCCTACGAGCAGTACTTC.